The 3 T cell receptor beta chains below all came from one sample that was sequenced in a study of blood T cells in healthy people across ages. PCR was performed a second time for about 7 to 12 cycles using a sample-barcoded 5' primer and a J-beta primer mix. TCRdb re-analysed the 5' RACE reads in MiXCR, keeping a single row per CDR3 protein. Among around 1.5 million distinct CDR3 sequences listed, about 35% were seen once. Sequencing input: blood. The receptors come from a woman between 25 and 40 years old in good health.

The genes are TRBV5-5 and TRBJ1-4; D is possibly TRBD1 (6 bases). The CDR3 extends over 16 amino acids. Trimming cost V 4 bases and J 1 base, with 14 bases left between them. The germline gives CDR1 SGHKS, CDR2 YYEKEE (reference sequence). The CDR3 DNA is TGTGCCAGCAGCCGGGTAGTACAGGGAACTAATGAAAAACTGTTTTTT. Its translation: CASSRVVQGTNEKLFF.

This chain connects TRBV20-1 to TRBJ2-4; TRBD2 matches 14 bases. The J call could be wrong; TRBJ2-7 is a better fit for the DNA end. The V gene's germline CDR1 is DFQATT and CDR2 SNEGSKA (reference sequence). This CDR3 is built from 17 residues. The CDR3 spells CSAGPGLAGVGSTEQYF. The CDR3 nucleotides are TGCAGTGCTGGACCGGGACTAGCGGGAGTAGGCAGTACCGAGCAGTACTTC.

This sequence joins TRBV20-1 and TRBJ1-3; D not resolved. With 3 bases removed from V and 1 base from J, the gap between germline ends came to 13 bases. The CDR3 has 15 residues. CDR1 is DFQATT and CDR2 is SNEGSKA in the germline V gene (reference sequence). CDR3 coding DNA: TGCAGTGCTAGGCCCGGGGAATCGTCTGGAAACACCATATATTTT. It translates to CSARPGESSGNTIYF.